These 28 T cell receptor beta chains came from one sample sequenced in a study of cytomegalovirus exposure and HLA in healthy donors. PCR amplification relied on 60 Vbeta primers (plus 13 Jbeta primers). Clones were read by immunoSEQ multiplex PCR, and TCRdb kept only the in-frame ones, dropping some. The table includes around 130,000 clones, 70% to 80% detected once. Material for sequencing was PBMCs. The receptors stem from a woman in her forties or fifties in good health and CMV-seronegative.

This clone appeared once. The chain is built from TRBV19 and TRBJ2-7, with 11 positions matching TRBD2. The junction had 9 bases not matched to a gene; V was cut back by 3 bases and J by 2 bases. There are 17 residues in the CDR3. The V gene's germline CDR1 is LNHDA and CDR2 SQIVND (reference sequence). As DNA, the CDR3 is TGTGCCAGTAGTATTGCGACTAGCGGGATAACTACCTACGAGCAGTACTTC. Its protein product is CASSIATSGITTYEQYF.

The gene calls are TRBV6-5 and TRBJ1-3, with D maybe TRBD1 (6 bases). The germline gives CDR1 MNHEY, CDR2 SVGAGI. V was shortened by 4 bases and J by 0 bases, with 10 bases between the two germline ends. The CDR3 is made up of 15 amino acids. CDR3: CASSWSGDSGNTIYF. The CDR3 region has the DNA TGTGCCAGCAGTTGGTCAGGGGACTCTGGAAACACCATATATTTT.

The chain is built from TRBV15 and TRBJ1-1, with a weak D call TRBD1 (5 bases). V lost 0 bases to trimming and J lost 1 base, with 9 bases between them. Germline V gene data show CDR1 as LNHNV and CDR2 as YYDKDF (reference sequence). The CDR3 is 15 residues long. The CDR3 loop reads CATSRDRASNTEAFF. The CDR3 bases are TGTGCCACCAGCAGAGACAGGGCTTCGAACACTGAAGCTTTCTTT. Looking up the rest from reference TRBV15 and TRBJ1-1 gives the full variable domain: DAMVIQNPRYQVTQFGKPVTLSCSQTLNHNVMYWYQQKSSQAPKLLFHYYDKDFNNEADTPDNFQSRRPNTSFCFLDIRSPGLGDTAMYLCATSRDRASNTEAFFGQGTRLTVV.

The V call is TRBV10-3, the J call TRBJ2-7; TRBD2 agrees at 9 bases. Per germline, CDR1 ENHRY and CDR2 SYGVKD. The V gene end was trimmed by 0 bases and the J gene end by 3 bases; junction bases not matched to a gene: 3. The CDR3 is 15 amino acids. The CDR3 spells CAISESGRGGYEQYF. CDR3 sequence (DNA): TGTGCCATCAGTGAGTCGGGGCGGGGGGGCTACGAGCAGTACTTC.

The chain has TRBV6-5 and TRBJ1-1, with D perhaps TRBD1 (6 bases). Germline values: CDR1 MNHEY, CDR2 SVGAGI. V was clipped by 6 bases and J by 5 bases, with 13 bases between them. The CDR3 spans 13 residues. CDR3 DNA sequence: TGTGCCAGCAGCCCGACAGGTCTTACTGAAGCTTTCTTT. Protein product: CASSPTGLTEAFF.

This chain uses TRBV19 with TRBJ1-2, with 11 positions matching TRBD1. The CDR3 runs to 14 residues. CDR1 is LNHDA and CDR2 is SQIVND in the germline V gene (reference sequence). The V and J ends lost 8 bases and 3 bases, in that order; junction bases with no gene match: 5. CDR3 amino acids: CASELGQGDYGYTF. CDR3 in DNA: TGTGCCAGTGAGCTGGGACAGGGGGACTATGGCTACACCTTC.

J is TRBJ2-7 and V is TRBV15; D may be TRBD1 (6 bases). Germline assignment: CDR1 LNHNV and CDR2 YYDKDF (reference sequence). V was cut by 0 bases and J by 3 bases, with 12 bases left in between. CDR3 length: 15 residues. The CDR3 loop is CATSRDAQGHYEQYF. The CDR3 nucleotides are TGTGCCACCAGCAGAGATGCACAGGGACACTACGAGCAGTACTTC.

This rearrangement joins TRBV5-4 to TRBJ2-5; 8 nucleotides match TRBD2. The V and J ends lost 2 bases and 4 bases, in that order; junction bases with no gene match: 4. The CDR3 is 14 residues long. Germline V gives CDR1 SGHNT, CDR2 YYREEE (reference sequence). The chain's CDR3 is CASSFGGAPETQYF. DNA of the CDR3: TGTGCCAGCAGCTTCGGGGGGGCCCCAGAGACCCAGTACTTC.

This clone was counted between two and nine times. V usage is TRBV6-5 and J usage is TRBJ2-7, with 9 bases fitting TRBD1. The ends lost 6 bases at V and 3 bases at J; junction bases unmatched: 9. Germline CDR1 MNHEY, CDR2 SVGAGI. CDR3 length: 15 amino acids. The CDR3 DNA reads as TGTGCCAGCAGGATGGACAGGGGCGCGGTCTACGAGCAGTACTTC. This gives the protein CASRMDRGAVYEQYF.

This clone showed up just a few times. The chain combines TRBV10-1 with TRBJ2-5, with D hard to call. Trimming shortened V by 4 bases and J by 0 bases, and 12 bases separated the two germline ends. From germline, CDR1 is WNHNN and CDR2 SYGVQD (reference sequence). This CDR3 comprises 15 residues. CDR3 loop: CASSGVVIHQETQYF. The CDR3 DNA is TGCGCCAGCAGTGGCGTTGTTATACACCAAGAGACCCAGTACTTC.

This chain connects TRBV9 to TRBJ1-1, with 12 bases that match TRBD1. This CDR3 is built from 16 residues. V was pared by 0 bases and J by 4 bases, with 4 bases of the junction left unmatched. Germline assignment: CDR1 SGDLS and CDR2 YYNGEE. CDR3 DNA sequence: TGTGCCAGCAGCGTAGGGGACAGGGGGCTGGCCACTGAAGCTTTCTTT. Its protein product is CASSVGDRGLATEAFF.

The genes are TRBV4-3 and TRBJ2-3; a weak D match, TRBD1 (6 bases). CDR1 is LGHNA and CDR2 is YSLEER in the germline V gene. Deletions cut 1 base from V and 1 base from J, with 12 bases between. The CDR3 sequence is 16 residues long. Here the CDR3 reads CASSQVWGQGTDTQYF. The CDR3 region has the DNA TGCGCCAGCAGCCAAGTATGGGGGCAAGGCACAGATACGCAGTATTTT.

The chain carries TRBV28 and TRBJ2-7, with TRBD2 matching over 15 bases. V shed 2 bases and J 2 bases; nucleotides not matched to a gene: 1. The length of the CDR3 is 16 residues. Germline values: CDR1 MDHEN, CDR2 SYDVKM. CDR3 DNA: TGTGCCAGCAGTTTAGGGACTAGCGGGAGGCCCTACGAGCAGTACTTC. This sequence encodes CASSLGTSGRPYEQYF.

This clone was seen just once. V usage is TRBV2 and J usage is TRBJ1-5; a weak D match, TRBD1 (6 bases). The CDR3 length is 16 residues. V was trimmed by 1 base and J by 9 bases, leaving 19 bases between them. The V gene's germline CDR1 is SNHLY and CDR2 FYNNEI. The CDR3 nucleotides are TGTGCCAGCAGTGAAGGGGGCAGGGGAAACTCATCGCCCCAGCATTTT. Translating it yields CASSEGGRGNSSPQHF. The variable domain in full, completed from reference TRBV2 and TRBJ1-5, reads EPEVTQTPSHQVTQMGQEVILRCVPISNHLYFYWYRQILGQKVEFLVSFYNNEISEKSEIFDDQFSVERPDGSNFTLKIRSTKLEDSAMYFCASSEGGRGNSSPQHFGDGTRLSIL.

The chain links TRBV21-1 to TRBJ2-7; the listed D gene, TRBD2, was not tested against the DNA. TRBV21-1 has pseudogene status. The CDR3 has 13 amino acids. CDR3 sequence: CASPVEREGEQYV. The CDR3 DNA reads as TGTGCCAGCCCCGTCGAGCGGGAGGGCGAGCAGTACGTC.

The table lists this clone with a count of one. One junction end disagrees with the germline gene, perhaps due to a read error. J is TRBJ1-2 and V is TRBV5-6; D unclear. Germline CDR1 and CDR2: SGHDT and YYEEEE. The length of the CDR3 is 14 residues. This CDR3 reads CASSLEEGSYGYPF. CDR3 in DNA: TGTGCCAGCAGCTTGGAGGAGGGATCATATGGCTACCCCTTC.

The chain carries TRBV19 and TRBJ1-2, with no clear D. V was clipped by 2 bases and J by 4 bases, with 5 bases between them. Germline V lookup: CDR1 LNHDA, CDR2 SQIVND (reference sequence). The CDR3 sequence is 12 residues long. The CDR3 loop is CASSISVYGYTF. In DNA, the CDR3 is TGTGCCAGTAGTATATCCGTCTATGGCTACACCTTC.

The chain combines TRBV6-6 with TRBJ2-5; 7 bases are a match to TRBD2. Germline CDR1 reads MNHNY; CDR2 reads SVGAGI (reference sequence). Trimming cost V 0 bases and J 5 bases; bases outside gene matches: 9. This CDR3 spans 16 amino acids. CDR3 sequence: CASSYSTGGGSETQYF. The CDR3 region has the DNA TGTGCCAGCAGTTACTCGACGGGCGGGGGATCGGAGACCCAGTACTTC.

The sample holds a few counts of this clone. The gene calls are TRBV5-4 and TRBJ2-7; 12 positions match TRBD2. This CDR3 region has 19 residues. In germline, CDR1 is SGHNT, CDR2 YYREEE (reference sequence). The V gene end was trimmed by 2 bases and the J gene end by 0 bases; junction bases not matched to a gene: 12. The CDR3: CASSFLRGLAGRSSYEQYV. The CDR3 nucleotides are TGTGCCAGCAGCTTTTTGCGAGGACTAGCGGGACGAAGCTCCTACGAGCAGTACGTC.

The rearrangement joins TRBV19 to TRBJ2-3; possibly TRBD2 for D (6 bases). The CDR3 spans 16 residues. Deletions cut 5 bases from V and 4 bases from J, with 19 bases between. Germline CDR1 reads LNHDA; CDR2 reads SQIVND (reference sequence). The CDR3 nucleotides are TGTGCCAGTAGTCCCCGGAGGGCCTCATCCGCAGATACGCAGTATTTT. Protein sequence: CASSPRRASSADTQYF.

The J gene is TRBJ2-1, the V gene TRBV7-2, with 7 bases that match TRBD2. V shed 0 bases, J shed 10 bases, and the junction held 9 bases outside the gene matches. CDR3 length: 15 residues. In germline, CDR1 is SGHTA, CDR2 FQGNSA. Here the CDR3 reads CASSLAGPGGGEQFF. The CDR3 DNA reads as TGTGCCAGCAGCTTAGCGGGGCCGGGAGGCGGGGAGCAGTTCTTC.

The rearrangement links TRBV27 to TRBJ2-3; D is possibly TRBD2 (7 bases). This CDR3 comprises 17 residues. V lost 0 bases and J 3 bases, leaving 16 bases between the germline ends. The germline V gene encodes CDR1 MNHEY and CDR2 SMNVEV (reference sequence). CDR3 residues: CASSLSNGGRLTDTQYF. In DNA form, the CDR3 reads TGTGCCAGCAGTTTATCGAACGGGGGGCGACTGACAGATACGCAGTATTTT.

The gene calls are TRBV7-9 and TRBJ1-1; 9 bases are shared with TRBD1. The CDR3 runs 14 residues. V was pared by 1 base and J by 11 bases, with 8 bases of the junction left unmatched. Looked up from germline, CDR1 is SEHNR and CDR2 is FQNEAQ (reference sequence). The CDR3: CASSLVAQGAFAFF. CDR3 coding DNA: TGTGCCAGCAGCTTAGTAGCACAGGGGGCGTTCGCTTTCTTT. The full variable domain, rest sourced from reference TRBV7-9 and TRBJ1-1, is DTGVSQNPRHKITKRGQNVTFRCDPISEHNRLYWYRQTLGQGPEFLTYFQNEAQLEKSRLLSDRFSAERPKGSFSTLEIQRTEQGDSAMYLCASSLVAQGAFAFFGQGTRLTVV.

The chain carries TRBV19 and TRBJ2-5, with TRBD2 matching over 11 bases. The germline gives CDR1 LNHDA, CDR2 SQIVND (reference sequence). V shed 9 bases, J shed 5 bases, and the junction held 11 bases outside the gene matches. The CDR3 extends over 15 amino acids. The CDR3 DNA follows: TGTGCCAGCTCAACGACTAGCGGGGTTTCTGAGACCCAGTACTTC. It codes for CASSTTSGVSETQYF. Complete variable domain (other parts from reference TRBV19 and TRBJ2-5): DGGITQSPKYLFRKEGQNVTLSCEQNLNHDAMYWYRQDPGQGLRLIYYSQIVNDFQKGDIAEGYSVSREKKESFPLTVTSAQKNPTAFYLCASSTTSGVSETQYFGPGTRLLVL.

The chain recombines TRBV25-1 with TRBJ2-2; D perhaps matches TRBD1 (5 bases). The CDR3 consists of 12 residues. Germline-derived CDR1 and CDR2 are MGHDK and SYGVNS. Trimming took 7 bases from V and 7 from J, leaving 10 bases between them. The CDR3 reads CASTGLSGELFF. CDR3 nucleotides: TGTGCCAGCACAGGGCTGAGCGGGGAGCTGTTTTTT.

This clone turned up a few times. The rearrangement uses TRBV30 and TRBJ1-4; D perhaps matches TRBD1 (5 bases). Germline CDR1 is GTSNPN and CDR2 is SVGIG (reference sequence). This CDR3 has 14 residues. V was clipped by 2 bases and J by 11 bases, with 18 bases between them. The CDR3 DNA reads TGTGCCTGGAGTCAAGGGGTTCTCCCTGGGAAACTGTTTTTT. Amino acid sequence: CAWSQGVLPGKLFF.

V gene TRBV10-3 combines with J gene TRBJ1-2; the D is unclear. The germline CDR1 and CDR2 sequences are ENHRY and SYGVKD. The ends were cut back, 7 bases at V and 7 bases at J, with 25 bases in the middle. The CDR3 runs 16 residues. CDR3 DNA: TGTGCCATCAACAATAATAGTAAGACATCCCGGGGTGGCTACACCTTC. It is translated as CAINNNSKTSRGGYTF.

The chain links TRBV7-2 to TRBJ2-3, with D possibly TRBD2 on 5 matching bases. This CDR3 is built from 15 residues. From germline, CDR1 is SGHTA and CDR2 FQGNSA. V was trimmed by 1 base and J by 6 bases, leaving 14 bases between them. CDR3 DNA sequence: TGTGCCAGCAGCTTAGACCCGGGGATCCCGGATACGCAGTATTTT. Protein product: CASSLDPGIPDTQYF.